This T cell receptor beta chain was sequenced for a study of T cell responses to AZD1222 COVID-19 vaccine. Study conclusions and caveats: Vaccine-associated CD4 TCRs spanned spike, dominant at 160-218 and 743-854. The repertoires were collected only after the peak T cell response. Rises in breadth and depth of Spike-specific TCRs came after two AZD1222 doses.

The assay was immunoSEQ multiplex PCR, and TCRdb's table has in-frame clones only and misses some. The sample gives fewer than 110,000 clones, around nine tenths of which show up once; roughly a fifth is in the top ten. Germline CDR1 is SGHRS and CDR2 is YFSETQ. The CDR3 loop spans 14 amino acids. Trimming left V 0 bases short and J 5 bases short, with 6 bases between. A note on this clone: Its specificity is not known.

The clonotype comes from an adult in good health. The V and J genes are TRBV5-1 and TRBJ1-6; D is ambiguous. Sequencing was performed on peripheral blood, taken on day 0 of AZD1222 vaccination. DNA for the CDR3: TGCGCCAGCAGCTTGGCCATGGATAATTCACCCCTCCACTTT. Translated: CASSLAMDNSPLHF.